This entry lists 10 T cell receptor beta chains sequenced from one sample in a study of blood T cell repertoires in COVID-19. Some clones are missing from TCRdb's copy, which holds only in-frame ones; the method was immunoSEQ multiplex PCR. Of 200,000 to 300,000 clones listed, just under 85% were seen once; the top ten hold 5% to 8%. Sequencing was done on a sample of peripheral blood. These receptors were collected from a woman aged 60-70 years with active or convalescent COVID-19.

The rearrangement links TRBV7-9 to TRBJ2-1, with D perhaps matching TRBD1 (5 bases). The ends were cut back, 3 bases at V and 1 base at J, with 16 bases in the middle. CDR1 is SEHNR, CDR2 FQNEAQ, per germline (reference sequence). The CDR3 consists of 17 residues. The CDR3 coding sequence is TGTGCCAGCAGCTTCCTACCAGGGCGATCATCCTACAATGAGCAGTTCTTC. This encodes CASSFLPGRSSYNEQFF.

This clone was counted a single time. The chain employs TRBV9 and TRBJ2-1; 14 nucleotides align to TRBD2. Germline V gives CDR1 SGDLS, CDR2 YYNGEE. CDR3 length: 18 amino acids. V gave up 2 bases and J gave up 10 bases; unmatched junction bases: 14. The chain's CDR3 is CASSVGLAGGPSLEEQFF. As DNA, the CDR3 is TGTGCCAGCAGCGTCGGACTAGCGGGAGGCCCAAGCCTTGAGGAGCAGTTCTTC. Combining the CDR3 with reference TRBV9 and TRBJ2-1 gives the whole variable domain DSGVTQTPKHLITATGQRVTLRCSPRSGDLSVYWYQQSLDQGLQFLIQYYNGEERAKGNILERFSAQQFPDLHSELNLSSLELGDSALYFCASSVGLAGGPSLEEQFFGPGTRLTVL.

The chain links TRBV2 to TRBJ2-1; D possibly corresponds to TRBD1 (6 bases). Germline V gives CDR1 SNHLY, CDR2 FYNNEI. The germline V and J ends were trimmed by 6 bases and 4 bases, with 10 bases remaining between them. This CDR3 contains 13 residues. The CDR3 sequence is CASSRDNYNEQFF. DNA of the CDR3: TGTGCCAGCAGCAGGGACAATTACAATGAGCAGTTCTTC.

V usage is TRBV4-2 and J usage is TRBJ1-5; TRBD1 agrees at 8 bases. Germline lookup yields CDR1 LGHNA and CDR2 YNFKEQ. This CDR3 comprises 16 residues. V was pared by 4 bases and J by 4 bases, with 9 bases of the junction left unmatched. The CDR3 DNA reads TGTGCCAGCAGCCCCACTGGACAGGGTTGGAATCAGCCCCAGCATTTT. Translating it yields CASSPTGQGWNQPQHF.

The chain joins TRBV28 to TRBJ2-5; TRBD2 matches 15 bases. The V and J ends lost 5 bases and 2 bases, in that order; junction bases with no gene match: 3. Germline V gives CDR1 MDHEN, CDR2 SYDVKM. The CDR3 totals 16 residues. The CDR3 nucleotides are TGTGCCAGCAGTCGGGGACTAGCGGGGGGACAAGAGACCCAGTACTTC. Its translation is CASSRGLAGGQETQYF.

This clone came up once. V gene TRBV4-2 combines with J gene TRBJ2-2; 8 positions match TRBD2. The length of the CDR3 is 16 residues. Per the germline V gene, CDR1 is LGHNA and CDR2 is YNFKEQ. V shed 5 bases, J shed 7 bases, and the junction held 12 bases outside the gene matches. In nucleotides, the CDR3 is TGTGCCAGCAGCTCACGACCCGGGACTAGTTTCGGGGAGCTGTTTTTT. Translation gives CASSSRPGTSFGELFF.

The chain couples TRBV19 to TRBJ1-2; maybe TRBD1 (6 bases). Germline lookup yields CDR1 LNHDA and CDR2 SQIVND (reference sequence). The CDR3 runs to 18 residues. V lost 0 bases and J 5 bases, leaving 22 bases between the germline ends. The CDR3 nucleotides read TGTGCCAGTAGTATAGATCTGGACAGACCTCTCCGGGCGTATGGCTACACCTTC. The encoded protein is CASSIDLDRPLRAYGYTF.

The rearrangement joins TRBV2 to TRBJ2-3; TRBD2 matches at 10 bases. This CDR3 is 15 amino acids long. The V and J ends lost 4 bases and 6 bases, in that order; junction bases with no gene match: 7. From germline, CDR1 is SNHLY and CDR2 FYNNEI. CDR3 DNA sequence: TGTGCCAGCAGTGTGGAGCGGGGGGGCCCCGATACGCAGTATTTT. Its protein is CASSVERGGPDTQYF.

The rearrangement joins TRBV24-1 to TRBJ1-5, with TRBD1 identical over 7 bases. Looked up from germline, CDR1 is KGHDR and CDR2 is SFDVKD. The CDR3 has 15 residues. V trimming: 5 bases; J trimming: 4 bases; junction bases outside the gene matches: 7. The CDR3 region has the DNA TGTGCCACCAGTGTAACAGGGGTCCTAAATCAGCCCCAGCATTTT. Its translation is CATSVTGVLNQPQHF.

CDR3 protein: CASSFTSVTGGPEDTQYF. Here the CDR3 DNA reads TGTGCCAGCAGCTTTACGTCCGTAACGGGGGGGCCAGAAGATACGCAGTATTTT. This chain joins TRBV11-3 and TRBJ2-3; TRBD2 agrees at 8 bases. Germline CDR1 reads SGHNT; CDR2 reads YENEEA. The CDR3 loop spans 18 amino acids. Losses at the gene ends were 3 bases for V and 5 bases for J; bases not matched to a gene: 16. The full variable domain, in which reference TRBV11-3 and TRBJ2-3 provide the parts outside the CDR3, is EAGVVQSPRYKIIEKKQPVAFWCNPISGHNTLYWYLQNLGQGPELLIRYENEEAVDDSQLPKDRFSAERLKGVDSTLKIQPAELGDSAVYLCASSFTSVTGGPEDTQYFGPGTRLTVL.